The entry that follows covers one T cell receptor (beta chain) sequence. Its antigen is not identified. The source of the sample is a study of T cell responses to AZD1222 COVID-19 vaccine. CDR1 is LGHDT and CDR2 is YNNKEL in the germline V gene (reference sequence). This CDR3 is built from 14 residues. Between the trimmed V and J ends, which lost 5 bases and 7 bases, there was a span of 16 bases. Libraries were prepared by immunoSEQ multiplex PCR; TCRdb keeps only in-frame clonotypes and omits some of them. The sample lists 100,000 or so clones, roughly 89% occurring once. Broader study findings: Repertoire sampling happened only post peak T cell response. Baseline seropositives among AZD1222 recipients totaled only five to seven.

The clonotype was recovered from an adult in good health. The chain is built from TRBV3-1 (or the pseudogene TRBV3-2) and TRBJ2-3, with D hard to call. Sequenced here: peripheral blood, sampled on day 0 of AZD1222 vaccination. Here the CDR3 reads CASSVATRGYTQYF. The DNA for the CDR3 is TGTGCCAGCAGCGTGGCTACCCGTGGGTATACGCAGTATTTT.